A selection of T cell receptor beta chains follows, all from one sample in a study of T cells in Graves' hyperthyroidism and ophthalmopathy. From the multiplex PCR reads, TCRdb called clonotypes with MiXCR, one entry per CDR3 protein. The table lists some 560,000 distinct CDR3 sequences, approximately 15% of them singletons. The material sequenced was blood. These receptors originate from a woman aged 35 to 49 with Graves' hyperthyroidism. CDR3s include the opening cysteine and the closing phenylalanine or tryptophan. Some rows mark clone size as missing; the rest say once, few, many or name a class of expanded clone.

>TRBJ1-6|TRBV20-1|many|14
CSARTGIGISPLHF
>TRBJ1-6|TRBV3-1|few|13
CASSQLESSPLHF
>TRBJ1-5|TRBV19|few|16
CASSIGQGAGNQPQHF
>TRBJ2-6|TRBV6-1|few|20
CANWGIPGLAGGTGANVLTF
>TRBJ2-7|TRBV24-1|many|16
CATSDPKDRGSYEQYF
>TRBJ1-2|TRBV28|many|15
CASSLSGTGIYGYTF
>TRBJ2-7|TRBV10-3|.|13
CATAGTSEYEQYF
>TRBJ2-7|TRBV11-2|many|16
CASSSGPGLAGYEQYF
>TRBJ2-7|TRBV28|many|16
CASSLPIGAGPYEQYF
>TRBJ2-5|TRBV7-8|few|13
CASSMGRWETQYF
>TRBJ2-7|TRBV29-1|many|13
CSAGRSVPYEQYF
>TRBJ2-7|TRBV12-3/TRBV12-4|.|11
CASSQIGEQYF
>TRBJ1-1|TRBV6-1|many|16
CASSEDGLYTNTEAFF
>TRBJ1-1|TRBV5-1|many|13
CASRLGMNTEAFF
>TRBJ2-5|TRBV7-8|few|17
CASSSSWTSGNQETQYF
>TRBJ2-1|TRBV14|many|14
CASSWDRRYNEQFF
>TRBJ2-7|TRBV20-1|many|12
CSARDWPDEQYF
>TRBJ2-7|TRBV28|.|13
CASRPRRDYEQYF
>TRBJ1-3|TRBV28|.|17
CASSRSTGGASGNTIYF
>TRBJ2-1|TRBV6-1|many|12
CASSHRQGKQFF
>TRBJ2-5|TRBV28|many|17
CASSLVASGKREETQYF
>TRBJ1-1|TRBV12-3/TRBV12-4|many|15
CASSLNPRRNTEAFF
>TRBJ2-1|TRBV20-1|few|14
CSERGGEASNEQFF
>TRBJ1-2|TRBV3-1|.|15
CASSQDPGQGYGYTF
>TRBJ1-5|TRBV19|.|15
CATQSQGNSNQPQHF
>TRBJ2-5|TRBV28|.|15
CASSLKLAGGETQYF
>TRBJ1-1|TRBV12-3/TRBV12-4|once|15
CASSPRTGGYAEAFF
>TRBJ2-7|TRBV10-3|.|13
CAISEVGGYEQYF
>TRBJ2-5|TRBV5-1|.|15
CASSTGPSGQETQYF
>TRBJ2-5|TRBV5-1|.|15
CASSPSGRRVETQYF
>TRBJ2-7|TRBV28|many|15
CASSSTSGSFYEQYF
>TRBJ2-3|TRBV20-1|.|15
CSASLRDLSTDTQYF
>TRBJ2-1|TRBV2|many|13
CASSWAGSQEQFF
>TRBJ2-5|TRBV27|.|16
CASSSGDRGTQETQYF
>TRBJ2-3|TRBV20-1|.|14
CSATKGGRPDTQYF
>TRBJ2-7|TRBV7-8|many|14
CASSITDTTYEQYF
>TRBJ2-5|TRBV5-4|few|14
CASSQGQTKETQYF
>TRBJ1-1|TRBV2|many|12
CASSERSLEAFF
>TRBJ1-5|TRBV5-6|few|17
CASSSELDRVSNQPQHF
>TRBJ2-5|TRBV28|many|18
CASSLYLTSGAHQETQYF
>TRBJ2-1|TRBV7-6|many|13
CASSAFGGNEQFF
>TRBJ2-2|TRBV19|.|16
CASSALLAGVVGELFF
>TRBJ2-2|TRBV10-3|.|16
CAISARAGLNTGELFF
>TRBJ2-1|TRBV11-3|many|15
CASSLESSAYNEQFF
>TRBJ1-1|TRBV20-1|many|14
CSARDGGMNTEAFF
>TRBJ2-1|TRBV6-1|.|12
CASIQGVNEQFF